This T cell receptor beta chain was obtained from a study of identifying expanded T cells in peripheral blood. General study findings and limits: Approximately 1.2 clones differed between technical replicates, versus roughly 16 and 20 over time. Clone count variance between approximately two-week samples rose with total template count.

No infections or other immune events were documented during collection. Profiling relied on immunoSEQ multiplex PCR, and the TCRdb table lists in-frame clones only, not all of them. The table includes 120,000 or so clones, around 84% detected once. Germline lookup yields CDR1 MNHEY and CDR2 SMNVEV (reference sequence). This CDR3 has 16 amino acids. V lost 6 bases, J lost 0 bases, and 15 bases lay in between. Comment on this clone: Its specificity is not known.

Material for sequencing was blood. This chain uses TRBV27 with TRBJ1-3; tentative D call: TRBD1 (5 bases). The source of this sequence is a person aged 18 to 69 in good health. Here the CDR3 DNA reads TGTGCCAGCAGACCACTAGGGGACGGCTCTGGAAACACCATATATTTT. Encoded protein: CASRPLGDGSGNTIYF.